The 8 T cell receptor beta chains below all came from one sample that was sequenced in a study of blood T cell repertoires in COVID-19. Assay: immunoSEQ multiplex PCR; the TCRdb copy retains only in-frame clones and omits some. The table records over 150,000 clones, about 80% of them present only once. The sample taken for sequencing was PBMCs or T cells enriched from blood (not recorded which). The receptors shown here come from a man between 45 and 60 years old who had recovered from COVID-19.

The DNA of the CDR3 is TGCGCCAGCAGCCCGGAATTAAGACAGAGCTCTGGAAACACCATATATTTT. It yields the protein CASSPELRQSSGNTIYF. The chain carries TRBV5-1 and TRBJ1-3, with D perhaps matching TRBD1 (5 bases). V was shortened by 4 bases and J by 0 bases, with 17 bases between the two germline ends. The CDR3 loop spans 17 amino acids. Germline V gene data show CDR1 as SGHRS and CDR2 as YFSETQ.

The genes are TRBV30 and TRBJ1-6, with 8 positions matching TRBD1. The CDR3 length is 14 residues. V trimming: 0 bases; J trimming: 14 bases; junction bases outside the gene matches: 9. Per germline, CDR1 GTSNPN and CDR2 SVGIG (reference sequence). CDR3 DNA: TGTGCCTGGAGTGTAGTCACAGGGGGAACAACCCTCCACTTT. Amino acids: CAWSVVTGGTTLHF.

The chain is built from TRBV5-5 and TRBJ2-3, with 12 bases fitting TRBD1. The CDR3 is 18 amino acids. Germline V gene lookup returns CDR1 SGHKS and CDR2 YYEKEE (reference sequence). The V segment lost 0 bases and the J segment 4 bases; nucleotides outside the gene matches: 9. CDR3 sequence reads: CASSLAGQGAAVPDTQYF. CDR3 DNA: TGTGCCAGCAGCTTGGCGGGACAGGGGGCCGCGGTCCCAGATACGCAGTATTTT.

This clone turned up a few times. The gene calls are TRBV18 and TRBJ2-7, with TRBD2 matching 12 bases. The germline V gene has CDR1 KGHSH and CDR2 LQKENI. The CDR3 contains 15 residues. The V and J ends lost 1 base and 2 bases, in that order; junction bases with no gene match: 0. The CDR3 DNA reads as TGTGCCAGCTCACCACGGACTAGCGGGGCCTACGAGCAGTACTTC. Translated, it gives CASSPRTSGAYEQYF.

The rearrangement links TRBV9 to TRBJ2-3, with D unclear. The CDR3 contains 16 residues. V dropped 0 bases and J dropped 8 bases, with 19 bases sitting between them. CDR1 SGDLS and CDR2 YYNGEE come from the germline V gene. In DNA form, the CDR3 reads TGTGCCAGCAGCGTAGCTAGTCGGATAGGAATGGCTACGCAGTATTTT. Encoded protein: CASSVASRIGMATQYF.

The chain has TRBV5-1 and TRBJ2-4; TRBD1 aligns across 7 bases. Trimming took 0 bases from V and 3 from J; bases not matched to a gene: 3. The CDR3 is made up of 15 amino acids. The germline V gene encodes CDR1 SGHRS and CDR2 YFSETQ. Here the CDR3 DNA reads TGCGCCAGCAGCTTGGCAGGGGGTGTCAAAAACATTCAGTACTTC. Translated, it gives CASSLAGGVKNIQYF.

The chain joins TRBV19 to TRBJ1-2, with 7 bases matching TRBD1. V shed 8 bases, J shed 6 bases, and the junction held 6 bases outside the gene matches. Germline V CDR1 and CDR2: LNHDA, SQIVND (reference sequence). CDR3 length: 12 residues. CDR3 region: CASLDRRNGYTF. CDR3 nucleotide sequence: TGTGCCAGTCTGGACAGGAGAAATGGCTACACCTTC. Full variable domain (missing parts from reference TRBV19 and TRBJ1-2): DGGITQSPKYLFRKEGQNVTLSCEQNLNHDAMYWYRQDPGQGLRLIYYSQIVNDFQKGDIAEGYSVSREKKESFPLTVTSAQKNPTAFYLCASLDRRNGYTFGSGTRLTVV.

This sequence joins TRBV29-1 and TRBJ1-1; 8 nucleotides line up with TRBD1. The CDR3 extends over 14 amino acids. The trim removed 3 bases at V and 7 bases at J, leaving 10 bases unmatched. CDR1 SQVTM and CDR2 ANQGSEA come from the germline V gene. The CDR3 coding sequence is TGCAGCGTTGACTTCCGGCAGGGGGCAGGTGAAGCTTTCTTT. Residues: CSVDFRQGAGEAFF.